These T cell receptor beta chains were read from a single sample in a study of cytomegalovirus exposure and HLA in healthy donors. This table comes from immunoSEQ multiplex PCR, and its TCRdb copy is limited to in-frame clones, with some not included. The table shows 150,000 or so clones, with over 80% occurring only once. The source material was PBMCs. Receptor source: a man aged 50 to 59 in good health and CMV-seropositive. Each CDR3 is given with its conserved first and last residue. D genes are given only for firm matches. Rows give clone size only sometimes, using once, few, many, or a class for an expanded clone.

TGTGCCAGCAGCTCCCGGGATCCGAATTCACCCCTCCACTTT	CASSSRDPNSPLHF	-	TRBV5-4	-	TRBJ1-6
TGTGCCAGCAGTTACCCGAGGAGGAGGGAGGACACTGAAGCTTTCTTT	CASSYPRRREDTEAFF	-	TRBV28	-	TRBJ1-1
TGTGCCTGGAGTCCCCCGACAGGGAGTAAATCACCCCTCCACTTT	CAWSPPTGSKSPLHF	-	TRBV30	TRBD1	TRBJ1-6
TGCGCCAGCAGCCAACCAGACAGGGGTAATTCACCCCTCCACTTT	CASSQPDRGNSPLHF	-	TRBV4-1	TRBD1	TRBJ1-6
TGTGCCAGCATGGAGGAGGGCAGGGCGGAGACCCAGTACTTC	CASMEEGRAETQYF	once	TRBV2	-	TRBJ2-5
TGTGCCATCAGGAAACTTAGACTAGTATCAACTAATGAAAAACTGTTTTTT	CAIRKLRLVSTNEKLFF	once	TRBV10-3	-	TRBJ1-4
TGTGCCAGCAGCTTGGATCGGGGCTCTGGAAACACCATATATTTT	CASSLDRGSGNTIYF	-	TRBV5-6	-	TRBJ1-3
TGCGCCAGCAGCAGAACGACAGGGGCGGACGAAAAACTGTTTTTT	CASSRTTGADEKLFF	-	TRBV4-1	TRBD1	TRBJ1-4
TGTGCCAGCAGGCTAGCGGGGGGATACAATGAGCAGTTCTTC	CASRLAGGYNEQFF	-	TRBV28	TRBD2	TRBJ2-1
TGTGCCAGCAGCTTATCAGACAGGAACACTGAAGCTTTCTTT	CASSLSDRNTEAFF	once	TRBV7-9	-	TRBJ1-1
TGTGCCAGCAGCTTAAGACAGGGCGGCGAAAAACTGTTTTTT	CASSLRQGGEKLFF	-	TRBV13	TRBD1	TRBJ1-4
TGTGCCAGCAGCTCGACAGGGTTCGCTGAAGCGTTCTTT	CASSSTGFAEAFF	-	TRBV7-9	TRBD1	TRBJ1-1
TGTGCCAGCAGTTTCACCGACAGGATCCACTACGAGCAGTACTTC	CASSFTDRIHYEQYF	-	TRBV2	-	TRBJ2-7
TGTGCCAGCAGTAGAGGACAGGGGGCGAATGAGCAGTTCTTC	CASSRGQGANEQFF	-	TRBV6-5	TRBD1	TRBJ2-1
TGCGCCAGCAGCTTAGAACAGGAGACCCAGTACTTC	CASSLEQETQYF	-	TRBV5-1	-	TRBJ2-5
TGTTCCAGCAGCTATAGTGGCGGAGTTAACACTGAAGCTTTCTTT	CSSSYSGGVNTEAFF	-	TRBV7-9	-	TRBJ1-1